This TCR beta chain was identified during a study of blood T cells in healthy people across ages. Regarding this clonotype: The antigen remains unidentified.

Trimming removed 4 bases from V and 1 base from J, with 12 bases in between. The CDR3 totals 14 residues. Per the germline V gene, CDR1 is SGHKS and CDR2 is YYEKEE (reference sequence). Study observations and caveats: The long-lived group displayed more naive CD4+ cells, plus higher diversity, than the aged donors did.

A second roughly 7 to 11 cycle PCR used barcoded and J-beta primers. TCRdb reanalysed the 5' RACE reads using MiXCR and keeps one entry per CDR3 protein. The sample has 2 million or so distinct CDR3 sequences; approximately 50% are singletons. Donors each provided roughly 11 milliliters of peripheral blood. This sequence was found in a woman aged 40-49 years in good health. The sample was blood. This chain connects TRBV5-5 to TRBJ2-7; D is possibly TRBD2 (8 bases). CDR3 region: CASSAGGQSYEQYF. CDR3 coding DNA: TGTGCCAGCAGCGCGGGGGGACAGTCCTACGAGCAGTACTTC.